This T cell receptor (beta chain) was captured by sequencing in a study of technical replicates of blood from a few donors. Using immunoSEQ multiplex PCR, the repertoire was profiled, and TCRdb retains in-frame clones only, with some absent. The top ten hold 0.22% of the sample, which has more than 90,000 clones, roughly 95% seen once. What was sequenced was T cells isolated from PBMCs. This TCR was sampled from a human donor in good health.

CDR3 sequence: CASNPMLAGTEDSPLHF. CDR3 nucleotides: TGCGCCAGCAACCCAATGCTGGCAGGGACTGAGGATTCACCCCTCCACTTT. This chain connects TRBV5-1 to TRBJ1-6; TRBD1 might be the D (5 bases). The CDR3 totals 17 residues. The V end was cut by 6 bases, the J end by 8 bases, with 24 bases between. Germline assignment: CDR1 SGHRS and CDR2 YFSETQ. The full variable domain, rest sourced from reference TRBV5-1 and TRBJ1-6, is KAGVTQTPRYLIKTRGQQVTLSCSPISGHRSVSWYQQTPGQGLQFLFEYFSETQRNKGNFPGRFSGRQFSNSRSEMNVSTLELGDSALYLCASNPMLAGTEDSPLHFGNGTRLTVT.